This entry lists 21 T cell receptor beta chains sequenced from one sample in a study of T cell changes during pregnancy in multiple sclerosis. The protocol was immunoSEQ multiplex PCR, while the TCRdb copy is restricted to in-frame clones and leaves out a portion. This repertoire shows about 100,000 clones, approximately 90% found once; its top ten account for around 0.8%. The sequences come from peripheral blood, collected in the third trimester of pregnancy. The source is a female donor in good health, enrolled as a control in a pregnancy study.

The V call is TRBV18, the J call TRBJ2-3; 12 nucleotides match TRBD2. The V and J ends lost 3 bases and 10 bases, in that order; junction bases with no gene match: 11. Germline assignment: CDR1 KGHSH and CDR2 LQKENI. The CDR3 runs 16 residues. DNA of the CDR3: TGTGCCAGCTCACCCCGACTAGCGGGGGACGATAGTGCGCAGTATTTT. Amino acid sequence: CASSPRLAGDDSAQYF.

Turning to this clone: At one end the junction does not follow the germline gene, possibly because of a read error. The chain carries TRBV7-9 and TRBJ1-2; D uncertain. CDR1 and CDR2 (germline): SEHNR, FQNEAQ (reference sequence). This CDR3 comprises 13 residues. The CDR3 nucleotides are TGTGCCAGCAGCTTAGGGGCAGCCTATGGCTGCACCTTC. Translating it yields CASSLGAAYGCTF.

The chain recombines TRBV5-4 with TRBJ2-1, with 10 positions matching TRBD2. This CDR3 comprises 15 residues. The trim removed 3 bases at V and 7 bases at J, leaving 7 bases unmatched. Germline V gives CDR1 SGHNT, CDR2 YYREEE (reference sequence). CDR3: CASSSGTSVVNEQFF. The CDR3 region has the DNA TGTGCCAGCAGCTCCGGGACTAGCGTCGTAAATGAGCAGTTCTTC.

The V and J genes are TRBV7-2 and TRBJ1-4, with 9 bases fitting TRBD1. The V and J ends lost 5 bases and 3 bases, in that order; junction bases with no gene match: 10. Germline V gene sequence: CDR1 SGHTA, CDR2 FQGNSA. The CDR3 consists of 17 residues. Here the CDR3 DNA reads TGTGCCAGCAGCCAATACAGGGGGCGCGTCGCTAATGAAAAACTGTTTTTT. It translates to CASSQYRGRVANEKLFF.

The V and J genes are TRBV7-6 and TRBJ1-1; perhaps TRBD1 as D (6 bases). The CDR3 is 14 residues long. Germline CDR1 is SGHVS and CDR2 is FNYEAQ. Trimming shortened V by 1 base and J by 7 bases, and 13 bases separated the two germline ends. CDR3 sequence: CASSLEGGVGEAFF. The CDR3 DNA reads TGTGCCAGCAGCTTAGAAGGGGGTGTAGGTGAAGCTTTCTTT. Full variable domain (outside the CDR3, taken from reference TRBV7-6 and TRBJ1-1): GAGVSQSPRYKVTKRGQDVALRCDPISGHVSLYWYRQALGQGPEFLTYFNYEAQQDKSGLPNDRFSAERPEGSISTLTIQRTEQRDSAMYRCASSLEGGVGEAFFGQGTRLTVV.

The V and J genes are TRBV27 and TRBJ1-1; D is uncertain. Trimming took off 7 bases at V and 0 bases at J, with 9 bases between the two ends. CDR3 length: 13 amino acids. The V gene's germline CDR1 is MNHEY and CDR2 SMNVEV (reference sequence). CDR3 residues: CASKEQMNTEAFF. CDR3 nucleotides: TGTGCCAGCAAGGAGCAGATGAACACTGAAGCTTTCTTT.

This sequence joins TRBV4-3 and TRBJ2-1; 8 bases map to TRBD2. Germline-derived CDR1 and CDR2 are LGHNA and YSLEER. The CDR3 is 18 residues long. V shed 1 base, J shed 7 bases, and the junction held 15 bases outside the gene matches. DNA for the CDR3: TGCGCCAGCAGCCAAGGCGGGGGAGCGGGGGCGCAACTAAATGAGCAGTTCTTC. This encodes CASSQGGGAGAQLNEQFF.

V usage is TRBV5-4 and J usage is TRBJ2-6; maybe TRBD1 (5 bases). The V and J ends lost 0 bases and 2 bases respectively, with 9 bases between them. The germline V gene has CDR1 SGHNT and CDR2 YYREEE (reference sequence). CDR3 size: 16 residues. Here the CDR3 reads CASSLDPGPGANVLTF. The CDR3 nucleotides are TGTGCCAGCAGCTTGGACCCAGGGCCTGGGGCCAACGTCCTGACTTTC. The full variable domain, rest sourced from reference TRBV5-4 and TRBJ2-6, is ETGVTQSPTHLIKTRGQQVTLRCSSQSGHNTVSWYQQALGQGPQFIFQYYREEENGRGNFPPRFSGLQFPNYSSELNVNALELDDSALYLCASSLDPGPGANVLTFGAGSRLTVL.

This chain joins TRBV15 and TRBJ2-1; D is unresolved. V lost 0 bases and J lost 3, with 15 bases in between. CDR3 length: 17 residues. Looked up from germline, CDR1 is LNHNV and CDR2 is YYDKDF (reference sequence). The CDR3 is CATSRDPLRRSYNEQFF. As DNA, the CDR3 is TGTGCCACCAGCAGAGATCCCCTTAGGCGGAGCTACAATGAGCAGTTCTTC.

The chain carries TRBV5-6 and TRBJ2-7; D possibly corresponds to TRBD1 (5 bases). CDR3 length equals 13 residues. V lost 1 base, J lost 3 bases, and 8 bases lay in between. Germline CDR1 and CDR2: SGHDT and YYEEEE. CDR3 bases: TGTGCCAGCAGCTTGAGGGGTGACTACGAGCAGTACTTC. Translation gives CASSLRGDYEQYF.

The J gene is TRBJ1-2, the V gene TRBV27; 7 bases align to TRBD1. The CDR3 contains 14 residues. V lost 6 bases to trimming and J lost 0 bases; unmatched junction nucleotides: 4. CDR1 MNHEY and CDR2 SMNVEV come from the germline V gene (reference sequence). The CDR3 DNA follows: TGTGCCAGCAGATCAGGGGGACCTAACTATGGCTACACCTTC. It codes for CASRSGGPNYGYTF.

V gene TRBV2 combines with J gene TRBJ1-5, with 8 bases fitting TRBD1. The CDR3 is made up of 14 amino acids. Germline lookup yields CDR1 SNHLY and CDR2 FYNNEI. With 11 bases clipped from V and 2 bases from J, the junction kept 8 bases outside the gene matches. The CDR3 region is CAASPQGGNQPQHF. The CDR3 DNA reads TGTGCCGCATCCCCACAGGGGGGCAATCAGCCCCAGCATTTT.

The CDR3 DNA reads TGTGCCAGCAGCCCGGGGGGGCCGGGGGAGCAGTACTTC. It translates to CASSPGGPGEQYF. The chain links TRBV7-9 to TRBJ2-7; 8 nucleotides align to TRBD2. V shed 5 bases and J 7 bases; nucleotides not matched to a gene: 7. The CDR3 covers 13 residues. CDR1 is SEHNR and CDR2 is FQNEAQ in the germline V gene (reference sequence).

This chain's CDR3 is CASSVGTRGYTGELFF. The CDR3 region has the DNA TGTGCCAGCAGCGTAGGGACTAGGGGATACACCGGGGAGCTGTTTTTT. The chain couples TRBV9 to TRBJ2-2; TRBD2 matches 7 bases. The V gene's germline CDR1 is SGDLS and CDR2 YYNGEE. There are 16 residues in the CDR3. Losses at the gene ends were 0 bases for V and 3 bases for J; bases not matched to a gene: 5.

The gene calls are TRBV7-2 and TRBJ2-4; D ambiguous. V was shortened by 1 base and J by 8 bases, with 9 bases between the two germline ends. In germline, CDR1 is SGHTA, CDR2 FQGNSA. The CDR3 has 13 amino acids. The CDR3 here is CASSLDRKYIQYF. CDR3 nucleotide sequence: TGTGCCAGCAGCTTAGACAGAAAATACATTCAGTACTTC. Filled out from reference TRBV7-2 and TRBJ2-4, the complete variable domain reads GAGVSQSPSNKVTEKGKDVELRCDPISGHTALYWYRQSLGQGLEFLIYFQGNSAPDKSGLPSDRFSAERTGGSVSTLTIQRTQQEDSAVYLCASSLDRKYIQYFGAGTRLSVL.

This chain uses TRBV7-2 with TRBJ2-1; no clear D. This CDR3 region has 14 residues. The germline V gene has CDR1 SGHTA and CDR2 FQGNSA. Trimming shortened V by 0 bases and J by 4 bases, and 7 bases separated the two germline ends. CDR3 residues: CASSLAFPYNEQFF. The DNA of the CDR3 is TGTGCCAGCAGCTTAGCGTTCCCGTACAATGAGCAGTTCTTC.

The CDR3 reads CASSPTSTSREQFF. In DNA form, the CDR3 reads TGTGCCAGCAGCCCAACCTCGACTAGCCGGGAGCAGTTCTTC. The chain has TRBV6-6 and TRBJ2-1, with 7 nucleotides matching TRBD2. This CDR3 comprises 14 residues. CDR1 and CDR2 (germline): MNHNY, SVGAGI (reference sequence). With 6 bases clipped from V and 10 bases from J, the junction kept 12 bases outside the gene matches.

The chain employs TRBV9 and TRBJ2-2; 9 bases map to TRBD1. Trimming removed 4 bases from V and 6 bases from J; junction bases left unmatched: 13. The V gene's germline CDR1 is SGDLS and CDR2 YYNGEE. The CDR3 sequence is 17 residues long. CDR3 residues: CASSPLSRDRAPGELFF. The CDR3 coding sequence is TGTGCCAGCAGCCCCCTAAGCCGGGACAGGGCGCCCGGGGAGCTGTTTTTT.

The rearrangement links TRBV5-6 to TRBJ2-7; TRBD1 matches 11 bases. The V gene's germline CDR1 is SGHDT and CDR2 YYEEEE. After removal of 3 bases from V and 5 bases from J, the junction contained 4 bases not matched to a gene. The CDR3 extends over 14 amino acids. The CDR3 is CASSSPGQGDEQYF. CDR3 in DNA: TGTGCCAGCAGCTCCCCGGGACAGGGGGACGAGCAGTACTTC. Full variable domain (remainder filled in from reference TRBV5-6 and TRBJ2-7): DAGVTQSPTHLIKTRGQQVTLRCSPKSGHDTVSWYQQALGQGPQFIFQYYEEEERQRGNFPDRFSGHQFPNYSSELNVNALLLGDSALYLCASSSPGQGDEQYFGPGTRLTVT.

The chain is built from TRBV5-8 and TRBJ1-6; 9 positions agree with TRBD1. The ends lost 2 bases at V and 9 bases at J; junction bases unmatched: 6. Germline CDR1 and CDR2: SGHTS and YDEGEE. This CDR3 is 15 amino acids long. CDR3 DNA: TGTGCCAGCAGCTTACTCGGGACAGGGTTTTCACCCCTCCACTTT. Its translation is CASSLLGTGFSPLHF.

This clone was observed a handful of times. The J gene is TRBJ1-2, the V gene TRBV18; D is possibly TRBD1 (5 bases). V was clipped by 5 bases and J by 2 bases, with 12 bases between them. Germline V gives CDR1 KGHSH, CDR2 LQKENI. The CDR3 is made up of 14 amino acids. The CDR3 loop is CASSERQGNYGYTF. The DNA for the CDR3 is TGTGCCAGCTCAGAACGTCAGGGAAACTATGGCTACACCTTC. Supplemented by reference TRBV18 and TRBJ1-2, the full variable domain reads NAGVMQNPRHLVRRRGQEARLRCSPMKGHSHVYWYRQLPEEGLKFMVYLQKENIIDESGMPKERFSAEFPKEGPSILRIQQVVRGDSAAYFCASSERQGNYGYTFGSGTRLTVV.